The next 10 T cell receptor beta chains were all read from a single sample in a study of beta chain features in type 1 diabetes. As every portion of the isolated RNA was reverse transcribed, the sequencing read expressed TCRB transcripts. The data were produced by immunoSEQ multiplex PCR, yet TCRdb's version contains in-frame clones alone and is incomplete. This sample has about 200,000 clones, with roughly 11% found just once. The specimen was central memory CD4+ T cells from blood. All receptors come from a man younger than 35 in good health.

This sequence joins TRBV5-1 and TRBJ2-3; a possible D gene is TRBD1 (6 bases). Germline CDR1 and CDR2: SGHRS and YFSETQ. V gave up 4 bases and J gave up 0 bases, with 15 bases separating them. The CDR3 runs to 16 residues. DNA of the CDR3: TGCGCCAGCAGCCCTCGCGGGCAGGGGAGCACAGATACGCAGTATTTT. Protein sequence: CASSPRGQGSTDTQYF.

The genes are TRBV7-6 and TRBJ2-2; no definite D call. CDR3 length equals 16 residues. The germline V gene has CDR1 SGHVS and CDR2 FNYEAQ. V lost 2 bases to trimming and J lost 3 bases, with 13 bases between them. As DNA, the CDR3 is TGTGCCAGCAGCTTACAAAATCGGGCGGACACCGGGGAGCTGTTTTTT. The encoded protein is CASSLQNRADTGELFF.

The chain couples TRBV19 to TRBJ1-4, with D unclear. This CDR3 region has 15 residues. Trimming shortened V by 3 bases and J by 5 bases, and 13 bases separated the two germline ends. Germline lookup yields CDR1 LNHDA and CDR2 SQIVND (reference sequence). The CDR3 coding sequence is TGTGCCAGTAGTATCTACGCCGCGGCGAATGAAAAACTGTTTTTT. Translated, it gives CASSIYAAANEKLFF.

J is TRBJ2-1 and V is TRBV6-1; 10 bases line up with TRBD1. CDR3 length equals 13 residues. Germline CDR1 MNHNS, CDR2 SASEGT. V gave up 6 bases and J gave up 7 bases; unmatched junction bases: 3. The chain's CDR3 is CASSKDRGNEQFF. The CDR3 coding sequence is TGTGCCAGCAGCAAGGACAGGGGGAATGAGCAGTTCTTC.

This clone came up a few times. This chain uses TRBV30 with TRBJ2-7; 12 bases map to TRBD1. V lost 5 bases and J lost 9; bases outside the gene matches: 11. This CDR3 region has 14 residues. Per the germline V gene, CDR1 is GTSNPN and CDR2 is SVGIG (reference sequence). CDR3 protein: CAWHSGTGGLVQYF. The CDR3 nucleotides are TGTGCCTGGCACTCCGGGACAGGGGGCCTTGTGCAGTACTTC.

This clone was counted between two and nine times. The chain carries TRBV25-1 and TRBJ2-3; 11 bases line up with TRBD2. This CDR3 region has 17 residues. The germline V gene has CDR1 MGHDK and CDR2 SYGVNS. With V trimmed by 4 bases and J by 2 bases, 8 bases remained unmatched. The CDR3 spells CASSVGTSGFPTDTQYF. CDR3 DNA sequence: TGTGCCAGCAGTGTGGGGACTAGCGGATTCCCCACAGATACGCAGTATTTT.

V usage is TRBV7-9 and J usage is TRBJ2-7; possibly TRBD2 for D (5 bases). The germline gives CDR1 SEHNR, CDR2 FQNEAQ (reference sequence). V was pared by 5 bases and J by 2 bases, with 7 bases between. This CDR3 region has 12 residues. CDR3 bases: TGTGCCAGCAGCCACGGGGCCTACGAGCAGTACTTC. Encoded protein: CASSHGAYEQYF. Together with reference TRBV7-9 and TRBJ2-7, the CDR3 gives the full variable domain: DTGVSQNPRHKITKRGQNVTFRCDPISEHNRLYWYRQTLGQGPEFLTYFQNEAQLEKSRLLSDRFSAERPKGSFSTLEIQRTEQGDSAMYLCASSHGAYEQYFGPGTRLTVT.

This clone was counted ten times or more. The V and J genes are TRBV5-4 and TRBJ2-1; 11 bases match TRBD2. V dropped 4 bases and J dropped 6; count of bases not matched to a gene: 6. The germline V gene encodes CDR1 SGHNT and CDR2 YYREEE (reference sequence). This CDR3 contains 15 residues. The CDR3 region is CASSILAGELNEQFF. The CDR3, as DNA: TGTGCCAGCAGCATACTAGCGGGAGAACTCAATGAGCAGTTCTTC.

This sequence joins TRBV18 and TRBJ2-7, with TRBD2 matching over 8 bases. CDR1 and CDR2 (germline): KGHSH, LQKENI. This CDR3 region has 15 residues. V shed 0 bases, J shed 4 bases, and the junction held 5 bases outside the gene matches. The CDR3 is CASSPPTSGGYEQYF. As DNA, the CDR3 is TGTGCCAGCTCACCACCAACTAGCGGAGGGTACGAGCAGTACTTC.

The chain joins TRBV30 to TRBJ2-1; unclear D gene. V lost 0 bases and J lost 11, with 11 bases in between. The length of the CDR3 is 12 residues. Germline lookup yields CDR1 GTSNPN and CDR2 SVGIG (reference sequence). The chain's CDR3 is CAWSVRLTKQFF. The CDR3 DNA reads as TGTGCCTGGAGTGTACGGCTAACCAAGCAGTTCTTC.